The clone carrying this T cell receptor (beta chain) has ten or more counts. The antigen remains unidentified. The sample comes from a study of identical twins. Broader study findings: There was more out-of-frame TCR alpha sharing in monozygotic twins than models estimated.

TCRdb reanalysed the 5' RACE reads using MiXCR and keeps one entry per CDR3 protein. Among hundreds of thousands of distinct CDR3 sequences listed, 9% to 15% were seen once. This sample also appeared in a second study, on yellow fever vaccine responses in identical twins.

Sequencing used CD8+ T cells sorted from blood. The source is a woman under 30 in good health.

The CDR3 DNA reads TGCAGCGTTGAAAGGGACGGAACTACCGGGGAGCTGTTTTTT. Translated: CSVERDGTTGELFF. This rearrangement joins TRBV29-1 to TRBJ2-2; D possibly matches TRBD1 or TRBD2 (5 bases each). V gave up 2 bases and J gave up 5 bases, with 12 bases separating them. CDR1 and CDR2 from the germline V gene are SQVTM and ANQGSEA. The CDR3 runs 14 residues.